A selection of T cell receptor beta chains follows, all from one sample in a study of blood T cell repertoires in COVID-19. Clones were sequenced by immunoSEQ multiplex PCR, and TCRdb holds only the in-frame ones, with some missing. The sample lists tens of thousands of clones; roughly 88% were seen once. Sequencing was performed on peripheral blood. Source of these receptors: a man between 65 and 85 years old with acute or convalescent COVID-19. CDR3s include the opening cysteine and the closing phenylalanine or tryptophan. Fields, in order: clone size, D gene, V gene, J gene, CDR3 DNA, CDR3 protein. The D gene is left open where the match is weak. Size is stated for part of the rows, as once, few or many counts, or as a class when the clone is expanded.

NA	TRBD1	TRBV29-1	TRBJ2-1	TGCAGCGTTGGACAGGGTAGTTACAATGAGCAGTTCTTC	CSVGQGSYNEQFF
NA	NA	TRBV6-5	TRBJ1-6	TGTGCCAGCAGGCGTGACAGAAGAAATTCACCCCTCCACTTT	CASRRDRRNSPLHF
NA	TRBD2	TRBV7-2	TRBJ2-2	TGTGCCAGCAGCTTAGCGCTGGCACTAGCGGGGAACACCGGGGAGCTGTTTTTT	CASSLALALAGNTGELFF
NA	TRBD1	TRBV7-9	TRBJ2-7	TGTGCCAGCAGCTTAGGGACAGGGGTGGCCGAGCAGTACTTC	CASSLGTGVAEQYF
NA	TRBD1	TRBV6-5	TRBJ1-5	TGTGCCAGCAGTCCCCGGGACAGTGGGGGGCCCCAGCATTTT	CASSPRDSGGPQHF
NA	TRBD2	TRBV28	TRBJ2-7	TGTGCCAGCAGTCCCCCCCGGACTAGCCACTACGAGCAGTACTTC	CASSPPRTSHYEQYF
NA	TRBD1	TRBV5-1	TRBJ1-1	TGCGCCAGCAGACCCGGGACAGGGCTTGAGTACACTGAAGCTTTCTTT	CASRPGTGLEYTEAFF
few	NA	TRBV6-5	TRBJ1-2	TGTGCCAGCAGTCCCGGGACAAACTATGGCTACACCTTC	CASSPGTNYGYTF
NA	NA	TRBV6-2/TRBV6-3	TRBJ1-5	TGTGCCAGCAGCTGGACAGAGAATCAGCCCCAGCATTTT	CASSWTENQPQHF
NA	NA	TRBV3-1/TRBV3-2	TRBJ2-7	TGTGCCAGCAGCCTGACGTGGAGGGGCGACTACGAGCAGTACTTC	CASSLTWRGDYEQYF
NA	NA	TRBV6-2/TRBV6-3	TRBJ1-1	TGTGCCAGCAGCCCAGACAGACTCATGAACACTGAAGCTTTCTTT	CASSPDRLMNTEAFF
NA	NA	TRBV29-1	TRBJ1-1	TGCAGCGTTGAAGTTGGGACAGAAGCTTTCTTT	CSVEVGTEAFF
NA	TRBD1	TRBV19	TRBJ2-7	TGTGCCAGTAGCATGACAGGGGATACCTCCTACGAGCAGTACTTC	CASSMTGDTSYEQYF
NA	NA	TRBV18	TRBJ2-5	TGTGCCAGCTCAACGGGATTCCAAGAGACCCAGTACTTC	CASSTGFQETQYF
NA	TRBD1	TRBV5-4	TRBJ1-4	TGTGCCAGCAGCTCTGGACAGGGGTTTACTAATGAAAAACTGTTTTTT	CASSSGQGFTNEKLFF
NA	TRBD1	TRBV5-1	TRBJ2-1	TGCGCCAGCAGCTATCCGGGACAGGGAATAAATGAGCAGTTCTTC	CASSYPGQGINEQFF
NA	NA	TRBV9	TRBJ1-6	TGTGCCAGCAGCGGGGGACACCCGAGCTCCTATAATTCACCCCTCCACTTT	CASSGGHPSSYNSPLHF
NA	NA	TRBV6-6	TRBJ1-2	TGTGCCAGCAAGGGGGATTCGGCGGGTGGCTACACCTTC	CASKGDSAGGYTF
few	NA	TRBV2	TRBJ1-2	TGTGCCAGCAGTGAAAGGACCTCCGAGGGTAACTATGGCTACACCTTC	CASSERTSEGNYGYTF
few	TRBD2	TRBV5-4	TRBJ2-3	TGTGCCAGCAGCCCAGGACTAGCGGAGGTCACGCAGTATTTT	CASSPGLAEVTQYF
NA	NA	TRBV7-9	TRBJ2-2	TGTGCCAGCAGCTCTACCGACAGGATCAGGACCGGGGAGCTGTTTTTT	CASSSTDRIRTGELFF